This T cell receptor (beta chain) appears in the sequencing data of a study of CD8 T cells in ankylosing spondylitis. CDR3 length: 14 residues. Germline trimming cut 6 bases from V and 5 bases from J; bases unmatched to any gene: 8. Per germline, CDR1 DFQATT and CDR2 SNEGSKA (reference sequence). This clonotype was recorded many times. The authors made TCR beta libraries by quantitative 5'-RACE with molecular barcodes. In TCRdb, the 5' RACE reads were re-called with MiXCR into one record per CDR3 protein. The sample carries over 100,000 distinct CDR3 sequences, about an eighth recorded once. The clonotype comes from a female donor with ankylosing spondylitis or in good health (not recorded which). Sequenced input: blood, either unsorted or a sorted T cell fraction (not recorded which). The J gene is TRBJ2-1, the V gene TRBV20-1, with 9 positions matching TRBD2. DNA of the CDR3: TGCAGTGCCACAGATATAGCGGGAGACAATGAGCAGTTCTTC. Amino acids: CSATDIAGDNEQFF.